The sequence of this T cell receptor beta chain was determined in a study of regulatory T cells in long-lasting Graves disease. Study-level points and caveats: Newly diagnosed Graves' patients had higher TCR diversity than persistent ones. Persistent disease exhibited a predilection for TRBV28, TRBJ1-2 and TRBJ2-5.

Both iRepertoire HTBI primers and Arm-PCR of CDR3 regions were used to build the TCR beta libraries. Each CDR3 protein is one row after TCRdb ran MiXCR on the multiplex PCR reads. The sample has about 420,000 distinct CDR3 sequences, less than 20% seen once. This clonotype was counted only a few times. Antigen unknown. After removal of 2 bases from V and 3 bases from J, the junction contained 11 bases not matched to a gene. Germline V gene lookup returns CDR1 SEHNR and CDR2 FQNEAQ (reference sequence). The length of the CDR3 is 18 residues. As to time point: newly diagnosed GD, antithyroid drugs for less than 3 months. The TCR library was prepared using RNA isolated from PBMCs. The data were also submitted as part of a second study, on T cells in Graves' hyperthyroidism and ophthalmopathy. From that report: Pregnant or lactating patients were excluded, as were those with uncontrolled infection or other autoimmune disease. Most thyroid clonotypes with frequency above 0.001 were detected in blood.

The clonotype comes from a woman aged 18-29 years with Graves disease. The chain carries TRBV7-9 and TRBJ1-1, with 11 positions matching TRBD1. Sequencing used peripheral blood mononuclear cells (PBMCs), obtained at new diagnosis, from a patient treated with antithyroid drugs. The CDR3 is CASSLSGGQGVKYTEAFF. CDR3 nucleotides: TGTGCCAGCAGCTTATCAGGGGGACAGGGGGTTAAGTACACTGAAGCTTTCTTT.